The next 5 T cell receptor beta chains were all read from a single sample in a study of CD8+CD57+ T cells in acquired aplastic anemia (dated by TCRdb to the late 2010s). Sequencer: Illumina HiSeq 2000. Genomic DNA served as template for TCR beta VDJ combination and CDR3 sequence profiling. TCRdb reran the public reads through fastp at Q25 and MiXCR, keeping productive beta chains. Under each unique CDR3 protein, matching rows form one entry showing the most common genes and DNA. The sample table lists approximately 160,000 distinct CDR3 sequences, around 40% of them with a count of one. Approximately 1% of the sample goes to the ten largest clones. Material: sorted CD4+, CD8+, or CD8+CD57+ T cells (not recorded which) from PBMCs. The receptors originated from a human donor in good health.

In the case of this clonotype: A much larger clone sits a single nucleotide away, making a read error possible. The conserved final phenylalanine or tryptophan is absent from the CDR3, which likely points to a read error. The genes are TRBV6-5 and TRBJ2-7; D remains ambiguous. Germline CDR1 is MNHEY and CDR2 is SVGAGI. The length of the CDR3 is 12 residues. Trimming took off 4 bases at V and 3 bases at J, with 7 bases between the two ends. CDR3 loop: CASSFVRYEQYL. The DNA for the CDR3 is TGTGCCAGCAGTTTTGTACGCTACGAGCAGTACCTC.

The genes are TRBV20-1 and TRBJ1-5, with 7 bases matching TRBD1. CDR3 length equals 14 residues. Germline CDR1 reads DFQATT; CDR2 reads SNEGSKA (reference sequence). V dropped 3 bases and J dropped 5; count of bases not matched to a gene: 7. The CDR3 bases are TGCAGTGCTAGCCAGACAGGGTCGGATCAGCCCCAGCATTTT. Its translation: CSASQTGSDQPQHF.

The V call is TRBV5-5, the J call TRBJ2-1, with no clear D. V lost 2 bases, J lost 0 bases, and 6 bases lay in between. CDR3 size: 14 residues. The germline V gene encodes CDR1 SGHKS and CDR2 YYEKEE (reference sequence). The CDR3 spells CASSFQSSYNEQFF. The CDR3 nucleotides are TGTGCCAGCAGCTTTCAAAGCTCCTACAATGAGCAGTTCTTC.

At least ten counts were recorded for this clonotype. This sequence joins TRBV7-9 and TRBJ1-3, with D unclear. The germline V gene has CDR1 SEHNR and CDR2 FQNEAQ (reference sequence). Between the trimmed V and J ends, which lost 2 bases and 0 bases, there was a span of 8 bases. This CDR3 has 15 amino acids. This CDR3 reads CASSLIPASGNTIYF. The DNA for the CDR3 is TGTGCCAGCAGCTTAATACCGGCCTCTGGAAACACCATATATTTT. Complete variable domain (other parts from reference TRBV7-9 and TRBJ1-3): DTGVSQNPRHKITKRGQNVTFRCDPISEHNRLYWYRQTLGQGPEFLTYFQNEAQLEKSRLLSDRFSAERPKGSFSTLEIQRTEQGDSAMYLCASSLIPASGNTIYFGEGSWLTVV.

Worth noting for this clonotype: A much bigger clone sits one base away, suggesting this may be a read error. The final CDR3 position lacks the conserved phenylalanine or tryptophan, pointing to a likely read error. The chain is built from TRBV13 and TRBJ2-2; TRBD2 aligns across 11 bases. The CDR3 spans 12 residues. Per the germline V gene, CDR1 is PRHDT and CDR2 is FYEKMQ (reference sequence). J gave up 14 bases and V 4 bases, and 3 bases lay outside the gene matches. Here the CDR3 reads CASSYSGGALFL. In nucleotides, the CDR3 is TGTGCCAGCAGCTATAGCGGGGGGGCCCTGTTTCTT.